This paragraph reports one T cell receptor (beta chain). Its antigen remains unidentified. No much larger clone is present one base from it, and per-base qualities are unavailable. Whole blood was collected in K2EDTA tubes by collaborating institutions according to the institutions' own protocols. For TCRbeta analysis, collaborators shipped samples in one of three forms: frozen whole blood, isolated PBMCs, or DNA extracted from either of those sample types. V loses 5 bases, J loses 4 bases, and the germline ends lie 8 bases apart. CDR1 SGHAT and CDR2 FQNNGV were looked up in the germline V gene. Reading from cysteine to phenylalanine, the CDR3 counts 12 amino acids. Only CDR3 DNA remains: 36 bases, in frame from the first base. This sample is drawn from a study of blood T cell repertoires in COVID-19 (dated by TCRdb to the early 2020s). Notes on the research overall: Samples covering the acute and convalescent phases of COVID-19 were provided by collaborators in the United States, Italy and Spain. The prospective study material was composed of cDNA or gDNA derived from T cells, B-cell-depleted T cells, or PBMCs. The dataset comprised deeply sampled blood TCRbeta repertoires from subjects exposed to, actively infected with, or recovered from COVID-19. The repertoires were released in a freely available public database intended as a resource for research on the immune response to SARS-CoV-2. The samples were drawn from the first 160 participants of the ongoing ImmuneRACE study and from under 1,500 subjects provided by 6 global collaborators. A de-identified subject ID, COVID-19 status, age in years and sex were almost always included in the sample metadata. Where available, HLA class I and class II types were obtained from metadata supplied by the sample provider rather than from assay-based typing.

TCRbeta CDR3 regions were amplified from genomic DNA by means of the immunoSEQ Assay, a bias-controlled multiplex PCR. Processing in the source paper ran as follows. Within the assay, amplification of reference gene primers was used to estimate how many nucleated cells each sample contained. Sequence reads were collapsed and filtered to measure the absolute abundance of every unique TCRbeta CDR3 rearrangement. For each sample, productive Simpson clonality was calculated by taking the square root of Simpson's diversity index across productive rearrangements. Held by TCRdb, this immuneACCESS table contains in-frame sequences only and omits some clones. Under half of the omission traces to an unresolved V gene where checked; the cause of the rest is unknown. The DNA was the basis for D and trimming; V, J and clone size are from that table. This sample comprises about 130,000 clones, 84% of them detected only once. The leading ten clones occupy 35% to 55% of the sample.

Study-wide findings and limitations: The amount of clinical and demographic metadata varied by source and participant and was provided uncurated.

This chain joins TRBV11-2 to TRBJ1-1, with the D gene not confidently named. This TCR derives from a human donor in a cohort sampled during active COVID-19. Sequencing was done on a sample of peripheral blood. This receptor has the CDR3 CASSPLGTEAFF. The sequenced DNA: TGTGCCAGCAGCCCCCTCGGCACTGAAGCTTTCTTT.